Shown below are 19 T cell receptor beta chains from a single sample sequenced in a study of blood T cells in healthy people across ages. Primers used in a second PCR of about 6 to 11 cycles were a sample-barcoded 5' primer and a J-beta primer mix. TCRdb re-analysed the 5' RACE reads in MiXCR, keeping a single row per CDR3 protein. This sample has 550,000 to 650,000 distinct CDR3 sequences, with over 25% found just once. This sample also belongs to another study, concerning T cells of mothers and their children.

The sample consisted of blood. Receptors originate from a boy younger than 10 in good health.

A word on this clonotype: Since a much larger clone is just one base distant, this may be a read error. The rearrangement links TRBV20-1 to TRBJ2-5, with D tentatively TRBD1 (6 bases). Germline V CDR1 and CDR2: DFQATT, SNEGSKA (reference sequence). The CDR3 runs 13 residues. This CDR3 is CGASGRGSETQYF. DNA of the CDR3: TGCGGTGCGAGCGGCAGGGGATCAGAGACCCAGTACTTC.

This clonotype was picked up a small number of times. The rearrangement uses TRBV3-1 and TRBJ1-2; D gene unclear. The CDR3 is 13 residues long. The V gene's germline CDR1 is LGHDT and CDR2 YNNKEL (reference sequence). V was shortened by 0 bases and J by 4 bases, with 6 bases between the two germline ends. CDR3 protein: CASSQDLAYGYTF. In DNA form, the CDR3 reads TGTGCCAGCAGCCAAGATCTAGCCTATGGCTACACCTTC.

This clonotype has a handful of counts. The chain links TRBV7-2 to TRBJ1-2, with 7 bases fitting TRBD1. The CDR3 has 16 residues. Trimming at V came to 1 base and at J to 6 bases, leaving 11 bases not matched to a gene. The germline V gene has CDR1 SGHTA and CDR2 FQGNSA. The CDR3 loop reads CASSLDGTVARNGYTF. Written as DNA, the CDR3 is TGTGCCAGCAGCTTAGATGGGACAGTAGCGAGGAATGGCTACACCTTC.

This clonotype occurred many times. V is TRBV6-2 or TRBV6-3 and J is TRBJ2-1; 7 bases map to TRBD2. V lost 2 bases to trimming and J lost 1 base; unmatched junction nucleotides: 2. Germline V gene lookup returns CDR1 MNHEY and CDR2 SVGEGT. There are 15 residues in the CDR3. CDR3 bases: TGTGCCAGCAGTTACGCGGGAGATTCCTACAATGAGCAGTTCTTC. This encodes CASSYAGDSYNEQFF.

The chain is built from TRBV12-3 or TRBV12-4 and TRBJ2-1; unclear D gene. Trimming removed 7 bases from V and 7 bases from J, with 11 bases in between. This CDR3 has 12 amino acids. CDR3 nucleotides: TGTGCCAGCAACTCCCTTCGTAATGAGCAGTTCTTC. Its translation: CASNSLRNEQFF.

In nucleotides, the CDR3 is TGTGCCACCCGGACGAGACAAGAGACCCAGTACTTC. It codes for CATRTRQETQYF. The chain links TRBV27 to TRBJ2-5; D is unresolved. V was clipped by 10 bases and J by 2 bases, with 11 bases between them. The germline V gene encodes CDR1 MNHEY and CDR2 SMNVEV (reference sequence). The CDR3 contains 12 residues.

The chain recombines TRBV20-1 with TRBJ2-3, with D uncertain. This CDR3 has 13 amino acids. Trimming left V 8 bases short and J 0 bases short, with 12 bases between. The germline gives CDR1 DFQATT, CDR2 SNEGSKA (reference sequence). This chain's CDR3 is CSHHGSSTDTQYF. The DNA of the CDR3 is TGCAGTCATCACGGGTCTAGCACAGATACGCAGTATTTT.

The CDR3 loop is CASSRAGVTGELFF. DNA for the CDR3: TGCGCCAGCAGTCGAGCGGGAGTCACGGGGGAGCTGTTTTTT. The chain joins TRBV4-1 to TRBJ2-2; 8 bases map to TRBD2. There are 14 residues in the CDR3. V gave up 6 bases and J gave up 8 bases; unmatched junction bases: 8. CDR1 MGHRA and CDR2 YSYEKL come from the germline V gene.

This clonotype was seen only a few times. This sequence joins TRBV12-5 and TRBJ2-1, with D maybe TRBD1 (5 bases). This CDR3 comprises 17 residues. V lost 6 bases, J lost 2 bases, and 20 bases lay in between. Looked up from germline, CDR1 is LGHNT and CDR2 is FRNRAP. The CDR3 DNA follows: TGTGCTAGTGGCCTAACAGACAGCCCGCAGCCCTACAATGAGCAGTTCTTC. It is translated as CASGLTDSPQPYNEQFF.

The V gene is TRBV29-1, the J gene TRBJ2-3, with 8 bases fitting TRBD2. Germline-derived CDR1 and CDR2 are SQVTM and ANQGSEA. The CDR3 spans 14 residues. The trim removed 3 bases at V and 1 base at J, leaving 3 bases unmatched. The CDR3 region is CSVEPSGRTDTQYF. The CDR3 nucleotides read TGCAGCGTTGAGCCTAGCGGGCGCACAGATACGCAGTATTTT.

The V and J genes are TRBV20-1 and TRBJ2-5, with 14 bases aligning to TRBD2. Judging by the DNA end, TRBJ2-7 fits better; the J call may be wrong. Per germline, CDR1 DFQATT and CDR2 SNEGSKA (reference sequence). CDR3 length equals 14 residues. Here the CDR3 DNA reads TGCAGTGCTAGGGGACTAGCGGGGGCCTACGAGCAGTACTTC. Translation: CSARGLAGAYEQYF.

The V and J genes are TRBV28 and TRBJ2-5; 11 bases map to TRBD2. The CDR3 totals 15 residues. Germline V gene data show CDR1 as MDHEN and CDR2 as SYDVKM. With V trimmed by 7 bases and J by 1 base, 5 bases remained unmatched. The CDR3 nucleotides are TGTGCCAGCACCACTAGCGGGAGACGCCAAGAGACCCAGTACTTC. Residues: CASTTSGRRQETQYF.

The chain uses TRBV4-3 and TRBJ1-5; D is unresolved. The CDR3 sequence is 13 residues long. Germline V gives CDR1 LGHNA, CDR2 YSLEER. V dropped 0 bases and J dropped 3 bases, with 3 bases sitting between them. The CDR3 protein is CASSQDVNQPQHF. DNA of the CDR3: TGCGCCAGCAGCCAAGATGTCAATCAGCCCCAGCATTTT.

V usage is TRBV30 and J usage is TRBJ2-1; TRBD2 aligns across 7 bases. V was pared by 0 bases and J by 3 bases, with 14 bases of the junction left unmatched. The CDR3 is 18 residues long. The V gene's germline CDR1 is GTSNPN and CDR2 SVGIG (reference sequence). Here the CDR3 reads CAWSVAAGRGGIYNEQFF. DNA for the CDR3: TGTGCCTGGAGTGTAGCAGCGGGTCGCGGGGGAATCTACAATGAGCAGTTCTTC.

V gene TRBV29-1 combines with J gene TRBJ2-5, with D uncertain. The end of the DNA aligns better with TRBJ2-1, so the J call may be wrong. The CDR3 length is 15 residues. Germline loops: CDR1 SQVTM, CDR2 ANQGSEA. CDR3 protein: CSASPSVNIHNEQFF. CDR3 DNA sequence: TGCAGCGCCAGCCCCTCCGTAAATATTCACAATGAGCAGTTCTTC.

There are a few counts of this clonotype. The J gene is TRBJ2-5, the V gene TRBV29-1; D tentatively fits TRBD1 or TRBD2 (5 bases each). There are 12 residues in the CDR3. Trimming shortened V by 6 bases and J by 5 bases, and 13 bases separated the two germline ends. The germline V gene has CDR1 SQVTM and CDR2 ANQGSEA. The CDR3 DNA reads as TGCAGCGTCTCCCGGGGCTCCGAGACCCAGTACTTC. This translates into CSVSRGSETQYF.

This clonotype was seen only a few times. CDR3 coding DNA: TGTGCCACCTGGCGCGACGTGGGCTGCAATGAGCAGTTCTTC. Amino acid sequence: CATWRDVGCNEQFF. This chain uses TRBV6-2 or TRBV6-3 with TRBJ2-1; no clear D. The V end was cut by 10 bases, the J end by 6 bases, with 19 bases between. The CDR3 covers 14 residues. Germline CDR1 MNHEY, CDR2 SVGEGT.

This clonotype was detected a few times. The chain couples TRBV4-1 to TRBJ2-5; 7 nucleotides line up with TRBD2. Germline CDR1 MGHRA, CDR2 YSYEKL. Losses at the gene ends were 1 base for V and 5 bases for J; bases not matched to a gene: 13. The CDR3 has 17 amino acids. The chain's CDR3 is CASSQGRLAGAAETQYF. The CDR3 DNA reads TGCGCCAGCAGCCAAGGGAGACTAGCCGGGGCAGCCGAGACCCAGTACTTC.

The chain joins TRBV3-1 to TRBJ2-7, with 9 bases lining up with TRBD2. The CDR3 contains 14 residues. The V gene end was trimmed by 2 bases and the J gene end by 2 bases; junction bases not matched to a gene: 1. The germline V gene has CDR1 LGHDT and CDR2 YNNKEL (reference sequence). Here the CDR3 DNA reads TGTGCCAGCAGCCAATGGACTAGCGCCTACGAGCAGTACTTC. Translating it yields CASSQWTSAYEQYF.